The 32 T cell receptor beta chains given below trace back to one sample, sequenced in a study of OX40 agonist ivuxolimab in advanced cancers. TCRdb keeps only in-frame clones here, not all; method: immunoSEQ multiplex PCR. Of some 30,000 clones listed, roughly 71% are singletons. The source material was CD4+ or CD8+ T cells sorted from blood, sampled in a trial of the OX40 agonist ivuxolimab. The receptor source for this set is an adult with an advanced solid tumor such as melanoma, head and neck, liver or kidney cancer.

This chain links TRBV6-1 with TRBJ2-7; 9 nucleotides line up with TRBD1. This CDR3 region has 15 residues. From germline, CDR1 is MNHNS and CDR2 SASEGT. The J segment lost 5 bases and the V segment lost 2 bases, leaving 7 bases of the junction unmatched. The CDR3 nucleotides are TGTGCCAGCAGTGAATGGCACAGGGGGCCGAACGAGCAGTACTTC. Translated: CASSEWHRGPNEQYF.

The chain employs TRBV5-6 and TRBJ2-7, with TRBD1 identical over 7 bases. From germline, CDR1 is SGHDT and CDR2 YYEEEE. CDR3 length equals 13 residues. The V segment lost 2 bases and the J segment 4 bases; nucleotides outside the gene matches: 3. The CDR3 protein is CASSFGTAYEQYV. The CDR3 nucleotides are TGTGCCAGCAGCTTTGGGACAGCTTACGAGCAGTACGTC.

The chain carries TRBV5-1 and TRBJ1-4; D is possibly TRBD1 (5 bases). Trimming took off 7 bases at V and 3 bases at J, with 7 bases between the two ends. Germline V gene lookup returns CDR1 SGHRS and CDR2 YFSETQ. CDR3 length: 12 residues. CDR3 residues: CASGGANEKLFF. Here the CDR3 DNA reads TGCGCCAGCGGGGGAGCTAATGAAAAACTGTTTTTT.

This clone turned up a few times. The rearrangement links TRBV6-5 to TRBJ1-5; D remains ambiguous. V was shortened by 6 bases and J by 7 bases, with 13 bases between the two germline ends. Germline CDR1 MNHEY, CDR2 SVGAGI. The CDR3 totals 13 residues. CDR3 in DNA: TGTGCCAGCAGCACCCTGGAAGGGCAGCCCCAGCATTTT. Translated, it gives CASSTLEGQPQHF.

The J gene is TRBJ1-4, the V gene TRBV5-4, with D unclear. The CDR3 length is 13 residues. V was clipped by 4 bases and J by 4 bases, with 8 bases between them. Looked up from germline, CDR1 is SGHNT and CDR2 is YYREEE (reference sequence). CDR3 amino acids: CASSPTSNEKLFF. The CDR3 bases are TGTGCCAGCAGCCCCACGAGTAATGAAAAACTGTTTTTT.

This clone is medium-sized (0.01 to 0.1%) by share. DNA of the CDR3: TGCAGCGTTGAACAGAACACTGAAGCTTTCTTT. This encodes CSVEQNTEAFF. The rearrangement links TRBV29-1 to TRBJ1-1; D gene uncertain. This CDR3 contains 11 residues. Germline values: CDR1 SQVTM, CDR2 ANQGSEA. V shed 2 bases and J shed 1 base, with 2 bases lying between them. Looking up the rest from reference TRBV29-1 and TRBJ1-1 gives the full variable domain: SAVISQKPSRDICQRGTSLTIQCQVDSQVTMMFWYRQQPGQSLTLIATANQGSEATYESGFVIDKFPISRPNLTFSTLTVSNMSPEDSSIYLCSVEQNTEAFFGQGTRLTVV.

The chain uses TRBV12-5 and TRBJ2-6; D ambiguous. Germline V gives CDR1 LGHNT, CDR2 FRNRAP. Trimming stripped 7 bases from V and 1 base from J, with 5 bases between. The CDR3 has 13 amino acids. CDR3: CASVMSGANVLTF. The CDR3 DNA reads TGTGCTAGTGTTATGTCTGGGGCCAACGTCCTGACTTTC.

This chain uses TRBV7-8 with TRBJ2-7; a possible D gene is TRBD1 (6 bases). Trimming stripped 3 bases from V and 0 bases from J, with 6 bases between. Germline values: CDR1 SGHVS, CDR2 FQNEAQ. This CDR3 has 13 residues. This chain's CDR3 is CASSLDSSYEQYV. The CDR3 region has the DNA TGTGCCAGCAGCTTGGACAGCTCCTACGAGCAGTACGTC.

The chain has TRBV2 and TRBJ1-4; no reliable D call. In germline, CDR1 is SNHLY, CDR2 FYNNEI. V lost 10 bases to trimming and J lost 4 bases, with 10 bases between them. The CDR3 is 12 amino acids. The CDR3 is CATRIINEKLFF. DNA for the CDR3: TGTGCCACAAGGATCATTAATGAAAAACTGTTTTTT.

V usage is TRBV6-1 and J usage is TRBJ1-3; unclear D gene. V lost 8 bases, J lost 0 bases, and 8 bases lay in between. The CDR3 consists of 13 residues. The germline V gene encodes CDR1 MNHNS and CDR2 SASEGT. CDR3 protein: CASGRSSGNTIYF. CDR3 DNA: TGTGCCAGCGGAAGGAGCTCTGGAAACACCATATATTTT.

Only a few counts were recorded for this clone. The chain employs TRBV20-1 and TRBJ1-4; 8 bases fit TRBD1. The length of the CDR3 is 11 residues. CDR1 is DFQATT, CDR2 SNEGSKA, per germline (reference sequence). V lost 6 bases to trimming and J lost 13 bases; unmatched junction nucleotides: 7. In nucleotides, the CDR3 is TGCAGTGCAGGACAGGGTGGGGGACTGTTTTTT. It yields the protein CSAGQGGGLFF.

This clone has more than one count but fewer than ten. V is TRBV6-6 and J is TRBJ1-1, with D possibly matching TRBD1 (5 bases). V was pared by 2 bases and J by 1 base, with 11 bases between. Germline-derived CDR1 and CDR2 are MNHNY and SVGAGI (reference sequence). The CDR3 is 15 residues long. CDR3 nucleotide sequence: TGTGCCAGCAGTTACCTGAACCAGGGGAACACTGAAGCTTTCTTT. This encodes CASSYLNQGNTEAFF.

The chain recombines TRBV10-3 with TRBJ1-5; 9 bases align to TRBD1. This CDR3 region has 13 residues. The V gene's germline CDR1 is ENHRY and CDR2 SYGVKD. Trimming took 11 bases from V and 7 from J; bases not matched to a gene: 9. The CDR3: CAARDREEQPQHF. The CDR3 coding sequence is TGTGCCGCCCGGGACAGGGAGGAACAGCCCCAGCATTTT.

This sequence joins TRBV30 and TRBJ1-1; 8 bases match TRBD1. This CDR3 has 12 residues. Germline CDR1 GTSNPN, CDR2 SVGIG (reference sequence). With 7 bases clipped from V and 5 bases from J, the junction kept 6 bases outside the gene matches. CDR3 sequence reads: CALEDRETEAFF. CDR3 bases: TGTGCCTTGGAGGACAGGGAAACTGAAGCTTTCTTT. Looking up the rest from reference TRBV30 and TRBJ1-1 gives the full variable domain: SQTIHQWPATLVQPVGSPLSLECTVEGTSNPNLYWYRQAAGRGLQLLFYSVGIGQISSEVPQNLSASRPQDRQFILSSKKLLLSDSGFYLCALEDRETEAFFGQGTRLTVV.

The CDR3 DNA reads as TGTGCCAGCAGCCGACAGACGCTTCAGGGGGCCCACTATGGCTACACCTTC. It yields the protein CASSRQTLQGAHYGYTF. This sequence joins TRBV7-9 and TRBJ1-2; 8 nucleotides line up with TRBD1. The V and J ends lost 5 bases and 3 bases, in that order; junction bases with no gene match: 14. The germline V gene has CDR1 SEHNR and CDR2 FQNEAQ (reference sequence). The CDR3 length is 17 residues. Full variable domain (rest looked up from reference TRBV7-9 and TRBJ1-2): DTGVSQNPRHKITKRGQNVTFRCDPISEHNRLYWYRQTLGQGPEFLTYFQNEAQLEKSRLLSDRFSAERPKGSFSTLEIQRTEQGDSAMYLCASSRQTLQGAHYGYTFGSGTRLTVV.

The rearrangement links TRBV28 to TRBJ2-5; TRBD2 aligns across 7 bases. The junction had 2 bases not matched to a gene; V was cut back by 6 bases and J by 1 base. Germline CDR1 reads MDHEN; CDR2 reads SYDVKM. The CDR3 loop spans 13 amino acids. The CDR3 protein is CASSREVQETQYF. The CDR3 nucleotides are TGTGCCAGCAGCCGGGAGGTCCAAGAGACCCAGTACTTC.

The chain combines TRBV29-1 with TRBJ1-1, with 9 bases lining up with TRBD1. The V gene's germline CDR1 is SQVTM and CDR2 ANQGSEA. Trimming cost V 7 bases and J 1 base; bases outside gene matches: 4. The length of the CDR3 is 13 residues. The CDR3 DNA reads TGCAGCGGCCGGGGACAGGGGAACACTGAAGCTTTCTTT. The encoded protein is CSGRGQGNTEAFF.

This chain links TRBV6-1 with TRBJ2-1; D is possibly TRBD1 (6 bases). The V gene's germline CDR1 is MNHNS and CDR2 SASEGT. The CDR3 covers 13 residues. V was trimmed by 7 bases and J by 7 bases, leaving 14 bases between them. Here the CDR3 DNA reads TGTGCCAGCACCCTGACAGGAACGAATGAGCAGTTCTTC. Translated: CASTLTGTNEQFF.

The V call is TRBV28, the J call TRBJ2-2; 8 positions match TRBD2. The CDR3 loop spans 15 amino acids. Trimming removed 8 bases from V and 6 bases from J; junction bases left unmatched: 11. The V gene's germline CDR1 is MDHEN and CDR2 SYDVKM. The CDR3 DNA sequence: TGTGCCAGCTCCGGGGGGGGCCAAGGGTCCGGGGAGCTGTTTTTT. Its translation: CASSGGGQGSGELFF. Full variable domain (missing parts from reference TRBV28 and TRBJ2-2): DVKVTQSSRYLVKRTGEKVFLECVQDMDHENMFWYRQDPGLGLRLIYFSYDVKMKEKGDIPEGYSVSREKKERFSLILESASTNQTSMYLCASSGGGQGSGELFFGEGSRLTVL.

The sample holds one count of this clone. The J gene is TRBJ1-2, the V gene TRBV6-4; unclear D gene. Germline V gives CDR1 MRHNA, CDR2 SNTAGT. Trimming left V 10 bases short and J 8 bases short, with 17 bases between. The CDR3 is made up of 12 amino acids. This chain's CDR3 is CAIPRGEGGYTF. The CDR3 bases are TGTGCCATCCCCCGTGGGGAAGGGGGCTACACCTTC.

The chain employs TRBV5-1 and TRBJ1-6; TRBD1 is a possible D gene (6 bases). Trimming took 4 bases from V and 7 from J, leaving 12 bases between them. The CDR3 has 14 residues. Germline CDR1 SGHRS, CDR2 YFSETQ. The DNA of the CDR3 is TGCGCCAGCAGCGGTGGGGGACACAATTCACCCCTCCACTTT. Translating it yields CASSGGGHNSPLHF.

This chain joins TRBV11-3 and TRBJ2-3; D uncertain. There are 12 residues in the CDR3. Germline CDR1 and CDR2: SGHNT and YENEEA. The V gene lost 5 bases and the J gene lost 2 bases, with 5 bases spanning the gap. CDR3 DNA: TGTGCCAGCAGCCCCTCCACAGATACGCAGTATTTT. Protein: CASSPSTDTQYF.

J is TRBJ2-7 and V is TRBV28, with 9 bases that match TRBD2. The germline CDR1 and CDR2 sequences are MDHEN and SYDVKM. V trimming: 2 bases; J trimming: 4 bases; junction bases outside the gene matches: 6. This CDR3 has 15 amino acids. CDR3 DNA: TGTGCCAGCAGTTTAGGCGGGGGGGGCAATTACGAGCAGTACTTC. Translated, it gives CASSLGGGGNYEQYF. Looking up the rest from reference TRBV28 and TRBJ2-7 gives the full variable domain: DVKVTQSSRYLVKRTGEKVFLECVQDMDHENMFWYRQDPGLGLRLIYFSYDVKMKEKGDIPEGYSVSREKKERFSLILESASTNQTSMYLCASSLGGGGNYEQYFGPGTRLTVT.

This chain uses TRBV11-2 with TRBJ2-1; D gene unclear. Germline CDR1 is SGHAT and CDR2 is FQNNGV. V lost 6 bases, J lost 6 bases, and 15 bases lay in between. This CDR3 is 14 amino acids long. The CDR3 loop reads CASRPWAGFNEQFF. In DNA, the CDR3 is TGTGCCAGCAGACCCTGGGCCGGCTTCAATGAGCAGTTCTTC.

By sample share, this clone is medium-sized. The chain employs TRBV9 and TRBJ2-7; D perhaps matches TRBD2 (5 bases). Per the germline V gene, CDR1 is SGDLS and CDR2 is YYNGEE. This CDR3 has 13 amino acids. The ends were cut back, 2 bases at V and 3 bases at J, with 9 bases in the middle. The CDR3 DNA follows: TGTGCCAGCAGCGTTGGGGAGAGCTACGAGCAGTACTTC. Protein product: CASSVGESYEQYF.

The V and J genes are TRBV5-4 and TRBJ2-1, with 8 bases fitting TRBD2. CDR3 size: 16 residues. CDR1 is SGHNT, CDR2 YYREEE, per germline (reference sequence). The J segment lost 2 bases and the V segment lost 3 bases, leaving 7 bases of the junction unmatched. The CDR3 spells CASSYGGAVTYNEQFF. Written as DNA, the CDR3 is TGTGCCAGCAGCTACGGGGGGGCCGTGACCTACAATGAGCAGTTCTTC.

V usage is TRBV5-4 and J usage is TRBJ2-5; D remains unclear. This CDR3 comprises 13 residues. From germline, CDR1 is SGHNT and CDR2 YYREEE (reference sequence). V was pared by 4 bases and J by 5 bases, with 12 bases between. CDR3 in amino acids: CASSGGPGETQYF. Written as DNA, the CDR3 is TGTGCCAGCAGCGGTGGACCCGGGGAGACCCAGTACTTC. Full variable domain (outside the CDR3, taken from reference TRBV5-4 and TRBJ2-5): ETGVTQSPTHLIKTRGQQVTLRCSSQSGHNTVSWYQQALGQGPQFIFQYYREEENGRGNFPPRFSGLQFPNYSSELNVNALELDDSALYLCASSGGPGETQYFGPGTRLLVL.

This chain connects TRBV14 to TRBJ1-1; D is unclear. The V end was cut by 5 bases, the J end by 8 bases, with 15 bases between. The CDR3 length is 13 residues. Germline values: CDR1 SGHDN, CDR2 FVKESK. CDR3 amino acids: CASSITQTSEAFF. In nucleotides, the CDR3 is TGTGCCAGCAGCATCACCCAAACCAGCGAAGCTTTCTTT.

The chain joins TRBV6-5 to TRBJ1-6; D may be TRBD1 (6 bases). The CDR3 loop spans 15 amino acids. V was clipped by 0 bases and J by 11 bases, with 14 bases between them. Looked up from germline, CDR1 is MNHEY and CDR2 is SVGAGI. The CDR3 loop is CASSYSGDMGAPLHF. DNA of the CDR3: TGTGCCAGCAGTTACTCCGGGGACATGGGGGCACCCCTCCACTTT.

This chain uses TRBV7-2 with TRBJ2-2; 8 bases line up with TRBD1. The germline gives CDR1 SGHTA, CDR2 FQGNSA. The CDR3 has 15 amino acids. The J segment lost 3 bases and the V segment lost 5 bases, leaving 5 bases of the junction unmatched. CDR3 bases: TGTGCCAGCAGCCAAAACAGGGGGTACACCGGGGAGCTGTTTTTT. Protein product: CASSQNRGYTGELFF. Full variable domain (missing parts from reference TRBV7-2 and TRBJ2-2): GAGVSQSPSNKVTEKGKDVELRCDPISGHTALYWYRQSLGQGLEFLIYFQGNSAPDKSGLPSDRFSAERTGGSVSTLTIQRTQQEDSAVYLCASSQNRGYTGELFFGEGSRLTVL.

By proportion, this clone is medium-sized. V usage is TRBV29-1 and J usage is TRBJ1-1, with a tentative D call TRBD1 (5 bases). Between the trimmed V and J ends, which lost 7 bases and 2 bases, there was a span of 8 bases. CDR1 and CDR2 from the germline V gene are SQVTM and ANQGSEA. This CDR3 contains 11 residues. The CDR3 reads CSATGNTEAFF. CDR3 in DNA: TGCAGCGCTACAGGTAACACTGAAGCTTTCTTT. Together with reference TRBV29-1 and TRBJ1-1, the CDR3 gives the full variable domain: SAVISQKPSRDICQRGTSLTIQCQVDSQVTMMFWYRQQPGQSLTLIATANQGSEATYESGFVIDKFPISRPNLTFSTLTVSNMSPEDSSIYLCSATGNTEAFFGQGTRLTVV.

This clone has a single count. The J gene is TRBJ1-2, the V gene TRBV18, with D unclear. V lost 2 bases, J lost 0 bases, and 7 bases lay in between. The CDR3 is 14 residues long. Germline V gives CDR1 KGHSH, CDR2 LQKENI. The CDR3 bases are TGTGCCAGCTCACCAGACACTTCTAACTATGGCTACACCTTC. Amino acids: CASSPDTSNYGYTF.